The present TCR beta chain was sequenced within a study of response to subunit inactivated influenza vaccine. Study outcomes and limitations: The study's authors posited that every seasonal influenza vaccination enlists few new T cells.

About this clonotype: Antigen: not known.

TCRdb analysed the RT-PCR reads with MiXCR anew, one entry per CDR3 protein. The table has approximately 730,000 distinct CDR3 sequences, 11% to 15% seen once. The CDR3 loop spans 16 amino acids. Germline values: CDR1 MDHEN, CDR2 SYDVKM. Trimming removed 3 bases from V and 0 bases from J; junction bases left unmatched: 6. Sequenced material: PBMCs from blood, taken roughly 2 weeks before vaccination. The chain employs TRBV28 and TRBJ2-3, with TRBD2 matching 7 bases. The sequence was collected from a man aged 45 to 65 who received an inactivated influenza vaccine. CDR3 sequence (DNA): TGTGCCAGCAGTTTCTCCAGCGGGACTAGCACAGATACGCAGTATTTT. Amino acid sequence: CASSFSSGTSTDTQYF.